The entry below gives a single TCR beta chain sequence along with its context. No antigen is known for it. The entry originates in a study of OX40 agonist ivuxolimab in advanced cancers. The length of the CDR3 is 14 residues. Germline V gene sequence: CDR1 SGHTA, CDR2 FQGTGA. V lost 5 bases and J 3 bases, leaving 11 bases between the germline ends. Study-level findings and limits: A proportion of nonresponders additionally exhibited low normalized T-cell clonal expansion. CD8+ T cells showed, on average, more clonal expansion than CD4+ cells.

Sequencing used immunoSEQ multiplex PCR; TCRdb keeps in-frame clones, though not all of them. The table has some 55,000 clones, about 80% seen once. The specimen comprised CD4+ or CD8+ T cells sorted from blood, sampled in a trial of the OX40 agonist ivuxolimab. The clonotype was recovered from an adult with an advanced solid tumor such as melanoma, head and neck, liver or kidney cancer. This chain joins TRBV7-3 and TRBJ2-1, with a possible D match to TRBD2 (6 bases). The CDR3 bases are TGTGCCAGCAGCCGGCGCGGGGACTACAATGAGCAGTTCTTC. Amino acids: CASSRRGDYNEQFF.